Listed here are 21 T cell receptor beta chains from one sample, sequenced in a study of cytomegalovirus exposure and HLA in healthy donors. 60 Vbeta and 13 Jbeta primers were used in PCR. Clones were read by immunoSEQ multiplex PCR, and TCRdb kept only the in-frame ones, dropping some. This sample's table reports 60,000 to 70,000 clones. The sample consisted of PBMCs. The receptors come from a young man in good health and CMV-seropositive.

DNA of the CDR3: TGTGCCAGCAGCCTAGGGGCTCATCAGCCCCAGCATTTT. The encoded protein is CASSLGAHQPQHF. This chain links TRBV7-6 with TRBJ1-5; D may be TRBD1 (5 bases). Trimming removed 5 bases from V and 5 bases from J, with 10 bases in between. CDR1 SGHVS and CDR2 FNYEAQ come from the germline V gene. This CDR3 spans 13 amino acids.

This sequence joins TRBV6-5 and TRBJ1-2; D might be TRBD1 (6 bases). V was clipped by 0 bases and J by 0 bases, with 8 bases between them. The germline V gene encodes CDR1 MNHEY and CDR2 SVGAGI. The CDR3 consists of 15 residues. The CDR3 is CASSYSTGANYGYTF. CDR3 DNA: TGTGCCAGCAGTTACTCGACAGGTGCTAACTATGGCTACACCTTC.

The chain links TRBV4-1 to TRBJ1-3, with unresolved D. The CDR3 extends over 14 amino acids. Trimming took off 2 bases at V and 4 bases at J, with 9 bases between the two ends. Germline CDR1 is MGHRA and CDR2 is YSYEKL. The CDR3 sequence: CASSQPQQGNTIYF. The CDR3 region has the DNA TGCGCCAGCAGCCAACCTCAACAGGGAAACACCATATATTTT.

The chain links TRBV11-3 to TRBJ2-1; a possible D gene is TRBD2 (6 bases). Germline lookup yields CDR1 SGHNT and CDR2 YENEEA. The CDR3 contains 15 residues. V lost 2 bases and J lost 8, with 16 bases in between. The CDR3 DNA sequence: TGTGCCAGCAGCTTACTCGGGAGAGGGTTGGATGAGCAGTTCTTC. Residues: CASSLLGRGLDEQFF.

The CDR3 DNA reads TGTGCCAGCAGCGTCTCAGGGGTAGCGGGAAACACCATATATTTT. Its translation is CASSVSGVAGNTIYF. The chain is built from TRBV9 and TRBJ1-3, with D perhaps TRBD1 (6 bases). V lost 2 bases to trimming and J lost 4 bases, with 13 bases between them. Per germline, CDR1 SGDLS and CDR2 YYNGEE. The CDR3 covers 15 residues. Filled out from reference TRBV9 and TRBJ1-3, the complete variable domain reads DSGVTQTPKHLITATGQRVTLRCSPRSGDLSVYWYQQSLDQGLQFLIQYYNGEERAKGNILERFSAQQFPDLHSELNLSSLELGDSALYFCASSVSGVAGNTIYFGEGSWLTVV.

V is TRBV5-6 and J is TRBJ1-6, with TRBD1 identical over 10 bases. Trimming cost V 2 bases and J 10 bases; bases outside gene matches: 6. This CDR3 comprises 15 residues. Germline V lookup: CDR1 SGHDT, CDR2 YYEEEE. CDR3 protein: CASSFGTGAGSPLHF. The CDR3 nucleotides read TGTGCCAGCAGCTTCGGGACAGGGGCTGGATCACCCCTCCACTTT.

J is TRBJ1-2 and V is TRBV5-1; TRBD1 might be the D (5 bases). In germline, CDR1 is SGHRS, CDR2 YFSETQ. The CDR3 covers 16 residues. Trimming removed 4 bases from V and 2 bases from J, with 18 bases in between. The CDR3 here is CASSAGLGGANYGYTF. The CDR3 DNA reads TGCGCCAGCAGCGCAGGACTCGGAGGGGCAAACTATGGCTACACCTTC.

The rearrangement joins TRBV6-1 to TRBJ1-2, with unresolved D. Per germline, CDR1 MNHNS and CDR2 SASEGT. V was pared by 7 bases and J by 11 bases, with 17 bases between. This CDR3 is 12 amino acids long. The CDR3 DNA sequence: TGTGCCAGCAAGGGCTTCGGGGTGCAGTACACCTTC. The encoded protein is CASKGFGVQYTF.

The rearrangement uses TRBV30 and TRBJ1-4; weak D call: TRBD1 (6 bases). CDR1 and CDR2 (germline): GTSNPN, SVGIG (reference sequence). This CDR3 has 16 amino acids. V was shortened by 0 bases and J by 8 bases, with 19 bases between the two germline ends. The CDR3 coding sequence is TGTGCCTGGAGTGTACGGCGGGGGGCGCCCCGGGAAAAACTGTTTTTT. Amino acid sequence: CAWSVRRGAPREKLFF.

Comment on this clone: The same CDR3 can be traced to other DNA sequences in this sample. This chain uses TRBV4-1 with TRBJ2-3; 10 bases are shared with TRBD2. The CDR3 spans 18 residues. Trimming cost V 6 bases and J 2 bases; bases outside gene matches: 14. Germline V gene lookup returns CDR1 MGHRA and CDR2 YSYEKL. The CDR3 is CASSPRLAGGNFTDTQYF. The DNA of the CDR3 is TGCGCCAGCAGTCCCCGATTAGCGGGGGGCAACTTCACAGATACGCAGTATTTT.

CDR3 residues: CASSVARSYNSPLHF. The CDR3 DNA is TGTGCCAGCAGTGTCGCCAGGTCGTATAATTCACCCCTCCACTTT. J is TRBJ1-6 and V is TRBV2; D gene uncertain. The length of the CDR3 is 15 residues. Germline V lookup: CDR1 SNHLY, CDR2 FYNNEI. Deletions cut 4 bases from V and 4 bases from J, with 11 bases between.

V and J are TRBV18 and TRBJ2-1; 7 bases are a match to TRBD1. The germline V gene encodes CDR1 KGHSH and CDR2 LQKENI. The CDR3 loop spans 17 amino acids. V lost 6 bases and J lost 0; bases outside the gene matches: 11. CDR3 sequence (DNA): TGTGCCAGCTCTCTAGGACAGGTTCCCTACTCCTACAATGAGCAGTTCTTC. Translated: CASSLGQVPYSYNEQFF.

The chain carries TRBV2 and TRBJ1-2; 7 nucleotides align to TRBD1. The CDR3 has 14 residues. The V and J ends lost 6 bases and 0 bases, in that order; junction bases with no gene match: 4. Germline lookup yields CDR1 SNHLY and CDR2 FYNNEI. In nucleotides, the CDR3 is TGTGCCAGCAGAGCAGACAGGGCTAACTATGGCTACACCTTC. It codes for CASRADRANYGYTF.

The chain employs TRBV2 and TRBJ1-1; D gene unclear. The CDR3 covers 14 residues. Trimming pared 3 bases from V and 5 bases from J, leaving 13 bases between. CDR1 is SNHLY, CDR2 FYNNEI, per germline. CDR3 loop: CASSDEGRVTEAFF. The CDR3 nucleotides are TGTGCCAGCAGTGACGAAGGGAGGGTGACTGAAGCTTTCTTT.

The chain recombines TRBV2 with TRBJ2-5; D not resolved. Trimming removed 5 bases from V and 2 bases from J, with 12 bases in between. Germline CDR1 is SNHLY and CDR2 is FYNNEI. The CDR3 sequence is 14 residues long. The CDR3 nucleotides are TGTGCCAGCAGTTTTGCTAGTGATCAAGAGACCCAGTACTTC. Protein: CASSFASDQETQYF.

V usage is TRBV6-5 and J usage is TRBJ1-1; D perhaps matches TRBD1 (6 bases). Trimming cost V 6 bases and J 1 base, with 6 bases left between them. The CDR3 spans 12 residues. Germline assignment: CDR1 MNHEY and CDR2 SVGAGI. Here the CDR3 reads CASRTGNTEAFF. The CDR3 region has the DNA TGTGCCAGCAGGACAGGGAACACTGAAGCTTTCTTT.

The chain combines TRBV9 with TRBJ2-5; TRBD2 aligns across 7 bases. The J segment lost 0 bases and the V segment lost 4 bases, leaving 9 bases of the junction unmatched. CDR1 is SGDLS, CDR2 YYNGEE, per germline. The CDR3 has 16 amino acids. The CDR3 coding sequence is TGTGCCAGCAGCTCCCGGGCTAGCGGAGACCAAGAGACCCAGTACTTC. Translating it yields CASSSRASGDQETQYF.

The V gene is TRBV7-9, the J gene TRBJ2-1; 11 bases agree with TRBD2. This CDR3 contains 15 residues. CDR1 SEHNR and CDR2 FQNEAQ come from the germline V gene (reference sequence). The junction had 7 bases not matched to a gene; V was cut back by 4 bases and J by 8 bases. The CDR3 reads CASSSIAGGPHEQFF. Here the CDR3 DNA reads TGTGCCAGCAGCTCCATAGCGGGAGGGCCCCATGAGCAGTTCTTC.

As to this clone: An end of the junction does not agree with germline; a read error may underlie this. This chain joins TRBV6-5 and TRBJ2-1; weak D call: TRBD2 (6 bases). The CDR3 length is 16 residues. CDR1 is MNHEY, CDR2 SVGAGI, per germline. DNA for the CDR3: TGTGCCAGCAGTTACTACCAGCGGGCCTCCGACAATGAGCAGTTCTTC. Its protein product is CASSYYQRASDNEQFF.

The rearrangement links TRBV30 to TRBJ1-5, with D possibly matching TRBD1 (5 bases). V lost 1 base, J lost 4 bases, and 11 bases lay in between. The CDR3 consists of 14 residues. Germline V lookup: CDR1 GTSNPN, CDR2 SVGIG (reference sequence). The CDR3 coding sequence is TGTGCCTGGAGTGCAATAAGGGGAAATCAGCCCCAGCATTTT. Residues: CAWSAIRGNQPQHF.

The genes are TRBV5-4 and TRBJ1-3; D ambiguous. V lost 0 bases to trimming and J lost 0 bases, with 10 bases between them. Germline V lookup: CDR1 SGHNT, CDR2 YYREEE (reference sequence). This CDR3 has 16 residues. The CDR3 DNA is TGTGCCAGCAGCTTGGCCGCAGCGAGCTCTGGAAACACCATATATTTT. Its protein is CASSLAAASSGNTIYF. The full variable domain, completed using reference TRBV5-4 and TRBJ1-3, is ETGVTQSPTHLIKTRGQQVTLRCSSQSGHNTVSWYQQALGQGPQFIFQYYREEENGRGNFPPRFSGLQFPNYSSELNVNALELDDSALYLCASSLAAASSGNTIYFGEGSWLTVV.